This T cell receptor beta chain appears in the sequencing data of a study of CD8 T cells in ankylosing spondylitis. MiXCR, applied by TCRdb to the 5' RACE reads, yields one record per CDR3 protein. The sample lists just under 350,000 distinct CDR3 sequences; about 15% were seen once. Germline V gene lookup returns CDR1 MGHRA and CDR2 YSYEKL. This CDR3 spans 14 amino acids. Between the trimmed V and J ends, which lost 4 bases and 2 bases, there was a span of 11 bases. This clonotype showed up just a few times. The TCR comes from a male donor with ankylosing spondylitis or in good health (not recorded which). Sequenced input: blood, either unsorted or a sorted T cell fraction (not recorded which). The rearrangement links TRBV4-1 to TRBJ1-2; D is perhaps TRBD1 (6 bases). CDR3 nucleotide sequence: TGCGCCAGCAGCCCGGACAGACAGAACTATGGCTACACCTTC. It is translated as CASSPDRQNYGYTF.